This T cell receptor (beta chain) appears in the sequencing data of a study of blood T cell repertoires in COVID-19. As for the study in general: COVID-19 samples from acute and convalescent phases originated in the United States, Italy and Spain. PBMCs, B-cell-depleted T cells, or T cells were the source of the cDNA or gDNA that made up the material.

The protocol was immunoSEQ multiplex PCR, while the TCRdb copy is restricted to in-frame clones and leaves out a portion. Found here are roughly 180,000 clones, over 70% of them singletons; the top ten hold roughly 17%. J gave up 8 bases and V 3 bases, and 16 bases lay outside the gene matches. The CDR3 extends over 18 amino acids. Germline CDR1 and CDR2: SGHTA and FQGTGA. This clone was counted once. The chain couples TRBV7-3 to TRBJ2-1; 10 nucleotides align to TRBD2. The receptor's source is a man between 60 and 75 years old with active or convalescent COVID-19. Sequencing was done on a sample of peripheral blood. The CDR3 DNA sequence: TGTGCCAGCAGCTTGCGGCTGTCTAGCGGGAGTGGAATCCATGAGCAGTTCTTC. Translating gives CASSLRLSSGSGIHEQFF. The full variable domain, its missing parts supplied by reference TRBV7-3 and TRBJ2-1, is GAGVSQTPSNKVTEKGKYVELRCDPISGHTALYWYRQSLGQGPEFLIYFQGTGAADDSGLPNDRFFAVRPEGSVSTLKIQRTERGDSAVYLCASSLRLSSGSGIHEQFFGPGTRLTVL.